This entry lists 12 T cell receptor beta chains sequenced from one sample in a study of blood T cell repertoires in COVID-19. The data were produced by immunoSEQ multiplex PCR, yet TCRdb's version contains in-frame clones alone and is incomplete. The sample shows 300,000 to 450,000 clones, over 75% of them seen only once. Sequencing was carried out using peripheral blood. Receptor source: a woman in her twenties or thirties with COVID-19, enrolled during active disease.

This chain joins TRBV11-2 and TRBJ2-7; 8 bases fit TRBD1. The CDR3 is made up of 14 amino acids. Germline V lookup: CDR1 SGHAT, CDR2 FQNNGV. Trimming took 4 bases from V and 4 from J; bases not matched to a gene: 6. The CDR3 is CASSWGRGQYEQYF. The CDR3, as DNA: TGTGCCAGCAGCTGGGGCAGGGGGCAATACGAGCAGTACTTC.

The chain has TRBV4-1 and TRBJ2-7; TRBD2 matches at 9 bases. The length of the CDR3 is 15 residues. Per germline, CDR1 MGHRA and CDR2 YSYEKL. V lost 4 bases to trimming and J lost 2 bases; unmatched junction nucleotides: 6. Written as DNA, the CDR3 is TGCGCCAGCAGCCTCAGGTCTAGCGGGGCCTACGAGCAGTACTTC. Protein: CASSLRSSGAYEQYF.

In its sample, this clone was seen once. CDR3 in amino acids: CASSWSGDTQYF. The DNA for the CDR3 is TGTGCCAGCAGTTGGTCAGGAGATACGCAGTATTTT. V and J are TRBV2 and TRBJ2-3; D not certain. This CDR3 comprises 12 residues. CDR1 SNHLY and CDR2 FYNNEI come from the germline V gene. V lost 5 bases to trimming and J lost 5 bases, with 8 bases between them.

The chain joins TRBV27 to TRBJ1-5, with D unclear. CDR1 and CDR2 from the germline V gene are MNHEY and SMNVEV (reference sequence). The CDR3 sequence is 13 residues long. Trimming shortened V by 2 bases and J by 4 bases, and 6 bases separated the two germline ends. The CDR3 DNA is TGTGCCAGCAGTTTAAAGCAAAATCAGCCCCAGCATTTT. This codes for CASSLKQNQPQHF.

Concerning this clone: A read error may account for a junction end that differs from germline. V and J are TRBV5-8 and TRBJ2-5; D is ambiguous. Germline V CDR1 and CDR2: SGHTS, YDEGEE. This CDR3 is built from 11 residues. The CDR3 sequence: CASSLQEAQYF. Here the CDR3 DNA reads TGTGCCAGCAGCTTACAAGAGGCCCAGTACTTC.

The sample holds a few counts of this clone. The DNA for the CDR3 is TGTGCCAGCAGCGACGGGGAGGGGAGAACCTTGACAGATACGCAGTATTTT. This translates into CASSDGEGRTLTDTQYF. V gene TRBV9 combines with J gene TRBJ2-3; 7 nucleotides agree with TRBD2. The V segment lost 3 bases and the J segment 3 bases; nucleotides outside the gene matches: 13. This CDR3 region has 17 residues. Germline values: CDR1 SGDLS, CDR2 YYNGEE. The full variable domain, with the rest looked up from reference TRBV9 and TRBJ2-3, is DSGVTQTPKHLITATGQRVTLRCSPRSGDLSVYWYQQSLDQGLQFLIQYYNGEERAKGNILERFSAQQFPDLHSELNLSSLELGDSALYFCASSDGEGRTLTDTQYFGPGTRLTVL.

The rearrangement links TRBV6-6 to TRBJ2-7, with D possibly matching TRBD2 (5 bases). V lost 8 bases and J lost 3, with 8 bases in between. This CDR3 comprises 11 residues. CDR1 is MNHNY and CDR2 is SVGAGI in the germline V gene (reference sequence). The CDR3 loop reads CASQLVYEQYF. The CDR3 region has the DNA TGTGCCAGCCAACTAGTCTACGAGCAGTACTTC.

CDR3 amino acids: CASSISNTGELFF. CDR3 in DNA: TGTGCCAGCAGCATATCGAACACCGGGGAGCTGTTTTTT. The chain carries TRBV9 and TRBJ2-2; D is undetermined. The V gene's germline CDR1 is SGDLS and CDR2 YYNGEE. The length of the CDR3 is 13 residues. V was cut by 4 bases and J by 0 bases, with 4 bases left in between.

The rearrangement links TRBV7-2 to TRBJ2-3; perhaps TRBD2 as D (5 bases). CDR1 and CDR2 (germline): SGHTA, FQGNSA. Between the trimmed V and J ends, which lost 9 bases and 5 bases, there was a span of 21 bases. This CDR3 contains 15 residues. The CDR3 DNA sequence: TGTGCCAGTACCCGGGGAAGGAGACGGATAGATACGCAGTATTTT. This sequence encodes CASTRGRRRIDTQYF.

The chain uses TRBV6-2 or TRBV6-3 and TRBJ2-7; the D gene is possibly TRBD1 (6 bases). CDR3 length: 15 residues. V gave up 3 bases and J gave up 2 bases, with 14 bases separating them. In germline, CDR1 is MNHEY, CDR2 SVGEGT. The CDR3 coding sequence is TGTGCCAGCAGTTATCTGAGGGACAATGCCTACGAGCAGTACTTC. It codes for CASSYLRDNAYEQYF.

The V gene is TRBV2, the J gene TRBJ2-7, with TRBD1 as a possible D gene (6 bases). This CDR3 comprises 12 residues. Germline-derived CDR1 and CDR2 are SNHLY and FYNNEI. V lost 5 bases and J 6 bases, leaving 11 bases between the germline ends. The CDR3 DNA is TGTGCCAGCAGTCTACAGGGCCTCGAGCAGTACTTC. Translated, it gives CASSLQGLEQYF.

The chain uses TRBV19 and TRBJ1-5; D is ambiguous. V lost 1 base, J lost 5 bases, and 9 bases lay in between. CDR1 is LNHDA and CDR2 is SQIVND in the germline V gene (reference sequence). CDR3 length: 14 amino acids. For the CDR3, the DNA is TGTGCCAGTAGTATAGGAGAAGGAGATCAGCCCCAGCATTTT. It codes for CASSIGEGDQPQHF.